This TCR beta chain was captured by sequencing in a study of Ad26.COV2.S vaccination and SARS-CoV-2 variants. Overall study findings and caveats: Placebo recipients trailed vaccine recipients in spike-specific TCR breadth. Breadth measured for non-spike TCRs was similar across vaccine and placebo recipients.

This clone occurred a few times. What it binds is not known. This CDR3 has 18 amino acids. The V segment lost 0 bases and the J segment 4 bases; nucleotides outside the gene matches: 10. In germline, CDR1 is MNHEY, CDR2 SMNVEV (reference sequence). Treatment given: 19 received Ad26.COV2.S at low or high dose, single or two shots; about 5 received placebo; per-sample allocation not given. After the first vaccine or placebo injection, samples were drawn on day 63. Wuhan-strain SARS-CoV-2 spike was expressed by the Ad26 vector that made up the vaccine. TCRdb's copy holds only in-frame clones and misses some; the assay was immunoSEQ multiplex PCR. The sample shows hundreds of thousands of clones, 75% to 95% of them seen only once.

The source of this sequence is a person between 18 and 65 years old who received the Ad26.COV2.S COVID-19 vaccine or a placebo. The chain links TRBV27 to TRBJ2-1; TRBD2 agrees at 9 bases. The sequencing used peripheral blood, collected in a trial of Ad26.COV2.S vaccine versus placebo. CDR3 sequence reads: CASSLSVAGADYYNEQFF. The CDR3 nucleotides read TGTGCCAGCAGTTTATCGGTAGCGGGAGCTGATTATTACAATGAGCAGTTCTTC.